This T cell receptor (beta chain) was captured in a study of blood T cell repertoires in COVID-19. The wider study: The United States, Italy and Spain were the sources of the acute and convalescent COVID-19 samples.

Only in-frame clones appear in the TCRdb table, and some are missing; sequencing was by immunoSEQ multiplex PCR. Of 150,000 to 200,000 clones listed, around nine tenths were seen once; the top ten hold less than 3%. The CDR3 spans 13 residues. Between the trimmed V and J ends, which lost 4 bases and 5 bases, there was a span of 11 bases. Germline CDR1 SGDLS, CDR2 YYNGEE. This receptor was taken from a woman at least 80 years old with COVID-19, enrolled during active disease. Sequenced: peripheral blood. The chain combines TRBV9 with TRBJ2-3; no definite D call. CDR3 loop: CASSPLFEDTQYF. CDR3 nucleotide sequence: TGTGCCAGCAGCCCCCTATTTGAAGATACGCAGTATTTT.